This T cell receptor beta chain appears in the sequencing data of a study of metastatic and nonmetastatic thyroid tumors. Overall study context: Repertoires from blood and tumor or nodule tissue of malignant and benign thyroid patients were compared. Overall study results and limits: Compared with benign nodules, malignant thyroid tumors were reported to have significantly higher TCR beta diversity in both blood and tumor.

The trim removed 10 bases at V and 4 bases at J, leaving 12 bases unmatched. This CDR3 contains 15 residues. Per the germline V gene, CDR1 is MNHEY and CDR2 is SMNVEV (reference sequence). Per the original methods: A classifier of distant metastasis in papillary thyroid cancer was built from CDR3 differences (across clinicopathological groups). TCRdb reanalyzed the PCR reads with MiXCR. V and J calls and clone size were set by TCRdb, not the authors. Of over 25,000 clones listed, over 15% are singletons. Many counts were recorded for this clone. The target antigen is unknown. Thyroid surgery was preceded by no treatment in any patient.

The TCR originated in a female donor with papillary thyroid cancer or a benign thyroid nodule (not recorded which). Some clones in this sample may be carry-over from other donors' samples. The specimen sequenced was blood. The rearrangement uses TRBV27 and TRBJ2-3, with TRBD2 matching over 9 bases. The CDR3 reads CATYRGLAPSDTQYF. The DNA for the CDR3 is TGTGCCACCTACCGGGGACTAGCACCCTCAGATACGCAGTATTTT.